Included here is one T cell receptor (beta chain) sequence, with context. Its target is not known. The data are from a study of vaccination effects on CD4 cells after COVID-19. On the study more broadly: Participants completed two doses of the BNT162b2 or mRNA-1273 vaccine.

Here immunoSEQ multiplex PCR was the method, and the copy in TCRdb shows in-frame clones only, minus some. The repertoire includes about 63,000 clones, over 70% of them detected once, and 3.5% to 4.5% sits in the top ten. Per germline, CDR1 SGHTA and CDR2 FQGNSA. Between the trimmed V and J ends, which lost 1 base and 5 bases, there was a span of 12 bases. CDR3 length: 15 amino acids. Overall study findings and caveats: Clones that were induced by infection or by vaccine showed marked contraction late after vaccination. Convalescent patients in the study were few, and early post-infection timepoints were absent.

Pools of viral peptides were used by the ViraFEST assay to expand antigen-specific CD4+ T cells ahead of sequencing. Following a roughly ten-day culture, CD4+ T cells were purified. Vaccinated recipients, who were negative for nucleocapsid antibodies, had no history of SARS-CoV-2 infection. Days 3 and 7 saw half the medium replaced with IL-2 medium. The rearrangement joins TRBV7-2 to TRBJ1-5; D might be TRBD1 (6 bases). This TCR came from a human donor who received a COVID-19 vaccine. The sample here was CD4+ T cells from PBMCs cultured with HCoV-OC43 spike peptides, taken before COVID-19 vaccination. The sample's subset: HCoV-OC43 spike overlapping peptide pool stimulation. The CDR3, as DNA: TGTGCCAGCAGCTTAGTGGGGGGCGGCGATCAGCCCCAGCATTTT. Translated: CASSLVGGGDQPQHF.